Below are 12 T cell receptor beta chains sequenced from a single sample in a study of blood T cell repertoires in COVID-19. Clones were read by immunoSEQ multiplex PCR, and TCRdb kept only the in-frame ones, dropping some. Of about 58,000 clones listed, 85% to 90% are singletons. Sequencing input: peripheral blood. These receptors came from a human donor in a cohort sampled during active COVID-19.

A single count supports this clone. The gene calls are TRBV12-3 or TRBV12-4 and TRBJ1-5; TRBD1 agrees at 7 bases. The CDR3 is made up of 12 amino acids. V lost 6 bases to trimming and J lost 7 bases; unmatched junction nucleotides: 3. CDR3 region: CASRQGNQPQHF. CDR3 DNA sequence: TGTGCCAGCAGACAGGGGAACCAGCCCCAGCATTTT.

This CDR3 is CASSFSDRGQPQHF. The CDR3 DNA is TGTGCCAGCAGCTTCTCGGACAGGGGTCAGCCCCAGCATTTT. This rearrangement joins TRBV7-8 to TRBJ1-5; 9 bases fit TRBD1. The CDR3 runs 14 residues. Germline CDR1 SGHVS, CDR2 FQNEAQ. V was pared by 3 bases and J by 6 bases, with 3 bases of the junction left unmatched.

V and J are TRBV6-1 and TRBJ2-2; TRBD1 aligns across 11 bases. J lost 6 bases, V lost 4 bases, and 7 bases had no gene match. Germline-derived CDR1 and CDR2 are MNHNS and SASEGT. This CDR3 is 16 amino acids long. This chain's CDR3 is CASSGDPGQGAGELFF. The CDR3, as DNA: TGTGCCAGCAGTGGGGACCCGGGACAGGGGGCCGGGGAGCTGTTTTTT.

V and J are TRBV30 and TRBJ1-5, with D possibly being TRBD1 (5 bases). V was pared by 3 bases and J by 3 bases, with 9 bases between. The germline V gene has CDR1 GTSNPN and CDR2 SVGIG (reference sequence). This CDR3 spans 13 amino acids. This chain's CDR3 is CAWSAGFNQPQHF. CDR3 bases: TGTGCCTGGAGCGCAGGGTTCAATCAGCCCCAGCATTTT.

This clone showed up just once. The V call is TRBV2, the J call TRBJ1-6; 8 positions agree with TRBD1. The junction had 6 bases not matched to a gene; V was cut back by 1 base and J by 7 bases. In germline, CDR1 is SNHLY, CDR2 FYNNEI. This CDR3 comprises 16 residues. The DNA for the CDR3 is TGTGCCAGCAGTGAAGGTTGGGACAGGCGGAATTCACCCCTCCACTTT. It translates to CASSEGWDRRNSPLHF.

The chain combines TRBV6-1 with TRBJ2-1; TRBD2 agrees at 8 bases. The V gene's germline CDR1 is MNHNS and CDR2 SASEGT. The CDR3 runs to 16 residues. The junction had 5 bases not matched to a gene; V was cut back by 3 bases and J by 1 base. The CDR3 DNA sequence: TGTGCCAGCAGTGACCCAGCGGGGGCGTCCTACAATGAGCAGTTCTTC. It specifies CASSDPAGASYNEQFF.

This clone appeared a single time. The J gene is TRBJ1-2, the V gene TRBV5-1; 12 bases line up with TRBD1. After removal of 3 bases from V and 2 bases from J, the junction contained 2 bases not matched to a gene. CDR1 SGHRS and CDR2 YFSETQ come from the germline V gene. The CDR3 sequence is 15 residues long. The CDR3 DNA follows: TGCGCCAGCAGCTGGGGACAGGGGGCGAACTATGGCTACACCTTC. It is translated as CASSWGQGANYGYTF.

This rearrangement joins TRBV28 to TRBJ1-1; TRBD1 matches 7 bases. V lost 2 bases, J lost 6 bases, and 9 bases stayed unmatched. The CDR3 loop spans 15 amino acids. CDR1 is MDHEN, CDR2 SYDVKM, per germline. The CDR3 sequence is CASSLGRTGPPEAFF. The CDR3 DNA reads TGTGCCAGCAGTTTAGGGCGGACAGGCCCCCCTGAAGCTTTCTTT.

Worth noting for this clone: The final CDR3 position lacks the conserved phenylalanine or tryptophan, pointing to a likely read error. It is unclear where the CDR3 begins or ends on the DNA, so no DNA is shown, and the CDR3 is as TCRdb lists it. The J gene is TRBJ1-2, the V gene TRBV29-1; TRBD1 is the table's D call and was not checked against the DNA. CDR1 is SQVTM and CDR2 is ANQGSEA in the germline V gene. The CDR3 is 9 amino acids in total, end residues counted. The CDR3 spells CSVEAALTT.

The chain couples TRBV7-3 to TRBJ2-1, with D possibly TRBD1 on 6 matching bases. CDR3 length equals 14 residues. In germline, CDR1 is SGHTA, CDR2 FQGTGA. V shed 4 bases and J shed 7 bases, with 14 bases lying between them. CDR3 DNA: TGTGCCAGCAGCTCCAATACAGGGAGTAATGAGCAGTTCTTC. It translates to CASSSNTGSNEQFF.

This sequence joins TRBV5-1 and TRBJ1-6, with 7 bases fitting TRBD1. Germline V gene sequence: CDR1 SGHRS, CDR2 YFSETQ. This CDR3 is built from 14 residues. The junction had 0 bases not matched to a gene; V was cut back by 1 base and J by 5 bases. The chain's CDR3 is CASSLTGDNSPLHF. CDR3 DNA: TGCGCCAGCAGCTTGACAGGGGATAATTCACCCCTCCACTTT.

The chain uses TRBV5-1 and TRBJ2-5; the D gene is possibly TRBD2 (6 bases). This CDR3 comprises 16 residues. The ends were cut back, 4 bases at V and 1 base at J, with 17 bases in the middle. Germline assignment: CDR1 SGHRS and CDR2 YFSETQ. CDR3 bases: TGCGCCAGCAGCGGGGGGATGACAGCAATCCAAGAGACCCAGTACTTC. Its translation: CASSGGMTAIQETQYF.